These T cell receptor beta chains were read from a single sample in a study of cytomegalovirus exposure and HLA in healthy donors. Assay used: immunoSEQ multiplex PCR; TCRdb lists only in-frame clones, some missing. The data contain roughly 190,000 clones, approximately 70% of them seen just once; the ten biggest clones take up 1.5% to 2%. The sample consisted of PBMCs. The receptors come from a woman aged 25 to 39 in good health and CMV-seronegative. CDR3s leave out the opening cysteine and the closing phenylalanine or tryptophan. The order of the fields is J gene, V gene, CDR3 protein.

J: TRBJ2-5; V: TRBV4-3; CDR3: ASSQVGQGGETQY
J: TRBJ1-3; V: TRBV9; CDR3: ASSVASGQSFSGNTIY
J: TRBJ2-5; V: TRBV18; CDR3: ASSLGQGETQY
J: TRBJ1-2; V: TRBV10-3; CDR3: AIRSTGGDGYT
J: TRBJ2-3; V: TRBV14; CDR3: ASTMVAAYAGSTDTQY
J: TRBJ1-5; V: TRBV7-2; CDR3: ASTQVGGISNQPQH
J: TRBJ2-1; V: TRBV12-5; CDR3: ASGLPGQEGCEQF
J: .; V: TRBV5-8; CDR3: ASSWTSGRNEQY
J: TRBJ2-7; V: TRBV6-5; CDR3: ASRAGTQSSYEQY
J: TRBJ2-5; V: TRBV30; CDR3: AWQLAETQY
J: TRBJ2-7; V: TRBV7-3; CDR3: ASSPRQSYEQY
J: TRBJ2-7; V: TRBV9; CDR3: ASSVDRGYEQY
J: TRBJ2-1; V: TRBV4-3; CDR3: ASSQEWTSSNGEQF
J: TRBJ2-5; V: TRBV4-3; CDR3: ASSQAGTSGKETQY
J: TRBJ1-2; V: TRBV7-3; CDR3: ASSLGYT
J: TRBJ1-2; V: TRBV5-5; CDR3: ASSPRQGANYGYT